Listed below are T cell receptor beta chains from one sample, sequenced in a study of identical twins. One entry per CDR3 protein results from TCRdb running MiXCR on the 5' RACE reads. The sample gives 500,000 to 550,000 distinct CDR3 sequences, approximately 22% of which show up once; approximately 0.95% is in the top ten. The same data also went into a second study, on T cells expressing NK-cell markers.

The sample consisted of CD4+ T cells sorted from blood. The origin of the receptors is a woman aged 18 to 35 in good health. Both conserved end residues are part of each CDR3. The D gene is left open where the match is weak. Expanded clones are given a class, and other clones once, few, many or no size at all.

CDR3aa,CDR3nt,v_gene,len,d_gene,j_gene,abundance
CASGRTGAGSKNGYTF,TGTGCCAGCGGACGGACGGGCGCGGGTTCAAAGAATGGCTACACCTTC,TRBV6-1,16,.,TRBJ1-2,few
CSARTGTGDDGYTF,TGCAGTGCTAGGACCGGGACAGGGGATGACGGCTACACCTTC,TRBV20-1,14,TRBD1,TRBJ1-2,few
CSAPQGGTEAFF,TGCAGTGCTCCCCAAGGGGGCACTGAAGCTTTCTTT,TRBV20-1,12,.,TRBJ1-1,few
CASSYSTSNIQYF,TGTGCCAGCAGTTACTCGACCTCGAACATTCAGTACTTC,TRBV6-5,13,.,TRBJ2-4,.
CASRKTGTYAGEQFF,TGTGCCAGCAGAAAAACCGGGACCTACGCTGGTGAGCAGTTCTTC,TRBV12-3/TRBV12-4,15,.,TRBJ2-1,few
CSATILPGQYTF,TGCAGTGCCACCATCCTTCCGGGACAGTACACCTTC,TRBV20-1,12,TRBD1,TRBJ1-2,.
CASSPAGGWGNTGELFF,TGTGCCAGCAGCCCGGCCGGGGGTTGGGGGAACACCGGGGAGCTGTTTTTT,TRBV5-6,17,.,TRBJ2-2,.
CASSLAGLSTDTQYF,TGTGCCAGCAGTTTAGCGGGACTAAGCACAGATACGCAGTATTTT,TRBV12-3/TRBV12-4,15,TRBD2,TRBJ2-3,.
CASSYSTGAQPQHF,TGTGCCAGCAGTTACTCGACAGGGGCTCAGCCCCAGCATTTT,TRBV6-2/TRBV6-3,14,TRBD1,TRBJ1-5,.
CASSSPRRRQETQYF,TGTGCCAGCAGTTCCCCAAGGCGCCGCCAAGAGACCCAGTACTTC,TRBV6-5,15,.,TRBJ2-5,.
CATSDRHRHSGANVLTF,TGTGCCACCAGTGATCGCCACCGACACTCTGGGGCCAACGTCCTGACTTTC,TRBV24-1,17,.,TRBJ2-6,.
CSAKYGPNEQFF,TGCAGTGCTAAATACGGACCCAATGAGCAGTTCTTC,TRBV20-1,12,.,TRBJ2-1,.
CASSFGLAEETQYF,TGTGCCAGCAGCTTCGGACTAGCGGAAGAGACCCAGTACTTC,TRBV7-2,14,TRBD2,TRBJ2-5,.
CASDRAGAGELFF,TGTGCCAGCGACAGGGCGGGCGCCGGGGAGCTGTTTTTT,TRBV13,13,TRBD1,TRBJ2-2,.
CASSRIADSPLHF,TGTGCCAGCAGTCGTATAGCGGATTCACCCCTCCACTTT,TRBV12-3/TRBV12-4,13,.,TRBJ1-6,many